These T cell receptor beta chains were read from a single sample in a study of cytomegalovirus exposure and HLA in healthy donors. TCRdb's copy holds only in-frame clones and misses some; the assay was immunoSEQ multiplex PCR. The repertoire holds 120,000 or so clones, with approximately 80% as singletons. Sample: PBMCs. Source of these receptors: a human donor in good health. The CDR3 runs from the conserved cysteine through the conserved F or W. D genes are given only for firm matches. The size field is filled for only some rows; it gives once, few, many or a size class.

D: TRBD2
V: TRBV5-1
J: TRBJ2-7
size: .
DNA: TGCGCCAGCAGCTTGGGCGGTACTAGCGGTACCTACGAGCAGTACTTC
CDR3: CASSLGGTSGTYEQYF

D: .
V: TRBV4-1
J: TRBJ1-2
size: .
DNA: TGCGCCAGCAGCCTCCAAAGACAGAACTATGGCTACACCTTC
CDR3: CASSLQRQNYGYTF

D: TRBD1
V: TRBV19
J: TRBJ1-1
size: .
DNA: TGTGCCAGTAGTTCCGGACAGGGTAACACTGAAGCTTTCTTT
CDR3: CASSSGQGNTEAFF

D: .
V: TRBV12-5
J: TRBJ2-1
size: once
DNA: TGTGCTAGTGGTTTTCGGCTAGCCTCCTACAATGAGCAGTTCTTC
CDR3: CASGFRLASYNEQFF

D: .
V: TRBV6-5
J: TRBJ2-5
size: .
DNA: TGTGCCAGCAATTCCCCCGGAGAGACCCAGTACTTC
CDR3: CASNSPGETQYF

D: .
V: TRBV5-4
J: TRBJ2-6
size: .
DNA: TGTGCCAGCAGCTTGGGGCGGCGGGCTGGGGCCAACGTCCTGACTTTC
CDR3: CASSLGRRAGANVLTF

D: .
V: TRBV9
J: TRBJ2-4
size: .
DNA: TGTGCCAGCAGCATTCAGGGCAGTTCCAAAAACATTCAGTACTTC
CDR3: CASSIQGSSKNIQYF

D: .
V: TRBV6-1
J: TRBJ2-1
size: .
DNA: TGTGCCAGCAGTGAGGAAACAGGGTCCTTCTCCTACAATGAGCAGTTCTTC
CDR3: CASSEETGSFSYNEQFF

D: TRBD2
V: TRBV18
J: TRBJ2-7
size: .
DNA: TGTGCCAGCTCACCACCGGGCGGGAGGAGCTCCTACGAGCAGTACTTC
CDR3: CASSPPGGRSSYEQYF

D: .
V: TRBV28
J: TRBJ1-1
size: .
DNA: TGTGCCAGCACTACTTTCCCCTCCAGCAGGGCGAACACTGAAGCTTTCTTT
CDR3: CASTTFPSSRANTEAFF

D: TRBD2
V: TRBV5-1
J: TRBJ2-1
size: .
DNA: TGCGCCAGCTCGGGACTAGCGGGAGGGCCGTTCAATGAGCAGTTCTTC
CDR3: CASSGLAGGPFNEQFF

D: TRBD2
V: TRBV19
J: TRBJ2-1
size: few
DNA: TGTGCCAGTAGTCCTCAGGGACTAGCGGGGGCTACCTACAATGAGCAGTTCTTC
CDR3: CASSPQGLAGATYNEQFF

D: .
V: TRBV6-1
J: TRBJ1-2
size: .
DNA: TGTGCCAGCCGGGAGGGGTTGAACTATGGCTACACCTTC
CDR3: CASREGLNYGYTF

D: TRBD1
V: TRBV2
J: TRBJ1-4
size: .
DNA: TGTGCCAGCAGCGCCGACAGGGGCGGCGGTAATGAAAAACTGTTTTTT
CDR3: CASSADRGGGNEKLFF

D: TRBD1
V: TRBV6-5
J: TRBJ2-7
size: .
DNA: TGTGCCAGCAGTTACTCGAGTGGGACAGGGTCCTACGAGCAGTACTTC
CDR3: CASSYSSGTGSYEQYF

D: TRBD1
V: TRBV11-3
J: TRBJ2-6
size: .
DNA: TGTGCCAGCAGCTTAGATGCCGGCAGGGGGTCTCTCTCTGGGGCCAACGGCCTGACTTTC
CDR3: CASSLDAGRGSLSGANGLTF

D: TRBD2
V: TRBV4-2
J: TRBJ2-1
size: .
DNA: TGTGCCAGCAGCCAGGGGACTAGCGCTCTCCGTGAGCAGTTCTTC
CDR3: CASSQGTSALREQFF

D: TRBD1
V: TRBV6-4
J: TRBJ2-1
size: .
DNA: TGTGCCAGCAGCCCTAATACAGGGGGCAATGAGCAGTTCTTC
CDR3: CASSPNTGGNEQFF

D: TRBD2
V: TRBV6-5
J: TRBJ2-7
size: .
DNA: TGTGCCAGCAGTTACGGGACTAGCGGGAGTGGCGAGCAGTACTTC
CDR3: CASSYGTSGSGEQYF

D: TRBD1
V: TRBV18
J: TRBJ1-4
size: .
DNA: TGTGCCAGCTCACCACCGGACAGGGCGTCTAATGAAAAACTGTTTTTT
CDR3: CASSPPDRASNEKLFF

D: TRBD1
V: TRBV2
J: TRBJ2-7
size: .
DNA: TGTGCCAGCAGTGCACCGGGACAGGGGGCGTACGAGCAGTACTTC
CDR3: CASSAPGQGAYEQYF

D: .
V: TRBV5-1
J: TRBJ2-2
size: once
DNA: TGTGCCAGCAGCCCCCGGACAGCGGACGGGGAGCTGTTTTTT
CDR3: CASSPRTADGELFF

D: TRBD1
V: TRBV13
J: TRBJ2-2
size: once
DNA: TGTGCCAGCAGCCGCTCGGACAGGGGGGCCACCGGGGAGCTGTTTTTT
CDR3: CASSRSDRGATGELFF

D: .
V: TRBV11-2
J: TRBJ2-5
size: .
DNA: TGTGCCAGCAGCTTAGGGGGCTGGTACCAAGAGACCCAGTACTTC
CDR3: CASSLGGWYQETQYF

D: TRBD1
V: TRBV19
J: TRBJ2-7
size: few
DNA: TGTGCCAGTAGCCCCCGGGACAGGGTAAGCGAGCAGTACTTC
CDR3: CASSPRDRVSEQYF

D: .
V: TRBV28
J: TRBJ1-2
size: few
DNA: TGTGCCAGCAGTTGGCGAGGGGGGGGGCAAGCTAACTATGGCTACACCTTC
CDR3: CASSWRGGGQANYGYTF

D: TRBD2
V: TRBV5-1
J: TRBJ2-1
size: few
DNA: TGCGCCAGCAGCTCGGGACTAGCGGTTTTCTACAATGAGCAGTTCTTC
CDR3: CASSSGLAVFYNEQFF

D: .
V: TRBV5-1
J: TRBJ1-1
size: few
DNA: TGCGCCAGCAGCTTGGTGGTTAACAGGAACGCTGAAGCTTTCTTT
CDR3: CASSLVVNRNAEAFF

D: .
V: TRBV6-1
J: TRBJ1-1
size: .
DNA: TGTGCCAGCAGTGAAGGGCGGGGAATTGAAGCTTTCTTT
CDR3: CASSEGRGIEAFF

D: .
V: TRBV13
J: TRBJ2-3
size: .
DNA: TGTGCCAGCAGCTTAGTGGGAGCCAACACAGATACGCAGTATTTT
CDR3: CASSLVGANTDTQYF

D: .
V: TRBV5-1
J: TRBJ2-5
size: .
DNA: TGCGCCAGCAGCTTGGCGCAGGAGACCCAGTACTTC
CDR3: CASSLAQETQYF

D: TRBD2
V: TRBV7-2
J: TRBJ2-3
size: .
DNA: TGTGCCAGCAGCTCAGGACTAGCGGGAGGGACGAGCACAGATACGCAGTATTTT
CDR3: CASSSGLAGGTSTDTQYF

D: TRBD1
V: TRBV6-5
J: TRBJ1-2
size: .
DNA: TGTGCCAGCAGTTTCCAGGGGGAGTATGGCTACACCTTC
CDR3: CASSFQGEYGYTF

D: .
V: TRBV18
J: TRBJ1-5
size: .
DNA: TGTGCCAGCTCGGGGGGGGAATATAGCAATCAGCCCCAGCATTTT
CDR3: CASSGGEYSNQPQHF

D: .
V: TRBV28
J: TRBJ2-5
size: .
DNA: TGTGCCAGCCTGTCGGACTGGGGAACTCAAGAGACCCAGTACTTC
CDR3: CASLSDWGTQETQYF

D: TRBD2
V: TRBV5-1
J: TRBJ2-1
size: .
DNA: TGCGCCAGCAGCTCCAGACTAGCGGGAGTCATAAGCGCCTACAATGAGCAGTTCTTC
CDR3: CASSSRLAGVISAYNEQFF

D: TRBD1
V: TRBV28
J: TRBJ2-1
size: .
DNA: TGTGCCAGCAGTTTAGGACAGGGCGTTTATGGGAATGAGCAGTTCTTC
CDR3: CASSLGQGVYGNEQFF